These T cell receptor beta chains were read from a single sample in a study of blood T cell repertoires in COVID-19. Here immunoSEQ multiplex PCR was the method, and the copy in TCRdb shows in-frame clones only, minus some. The sample lists 55,000 to 75,000 clones, over 75% seen once, with 3.5% in the top ten. The sample was peripheral blood. These receptors were taken from a man aged 45-60 years with active COVID-19. Each CDR3 is given with its conserved first and last residue.

v_call	j_call	cdr3_aa
TRBV9	TRBJ2-4	CASSPGGKNIQYF
TRBV5-4	TRBJ2-5	CASSLESGGKETQYF
TRBV5-1	TRBJ2-1	CASNPSGAFNEEQFF
TRBV7-9	TRBJ1-2	CASSSTGGGYTF
TRBV7-9	TRBJ1-1	CASSLPEGVLNTEAFF
TRBV7-7	TRBJ2-5	CASSKGWGDQETQYF
TRBV7-2	TRBJ1-5	CASSLASQNNQPQHF
TRBV5-6	TRBJ1-5	CASSLRQGNQPQHF
TRBV6-1	TRBJ1-2	CASSEVGGFDTF
TRBV7-2	TRBJ1-3	CASSSRQEGTIYF
TRBV7-2	TRBJ2-7	CASSLSSYEQYF
TRBV4-3	TRBJ2-3	CASSPALAYTDTQYF
TRBV6-6	TRBJ2-7	CASSYGDSYEQYF
TRBV5-1	TRBJ1-4	CASSPGAIGTGGEKLFF
TRBV6-6	TRBJ2-1	CASTMGEGGGEQFF
TRBV19	TRBJ2-1	CASSGGTSGYNEQFF
TRBV6-5	TRBJ2-7	CASSYGQGRASYEQYF
TRBV3-1/TRBV3-2	TRBJ2-3	CASSRSGGADTQYF
TRBV10-1	TRBJ2-3	CASTQGLAGALGTDTQYF
TRBV7-6	TRBJ2-7	CASSLSTGPQGEQYF
TRBV7-8	TRBJ2-7	CASTKRVAGADEQYF
TRBV11-2	TRBJ2-2	CASSLAGGNTGELFF
TRBV11-2	TRBJ1-2	CASSPNTGYGYTF
TRBV9	TRBJ1-4	CASSVSSTNEKLFF
TRBV25-1	TRBJ1-3	CASSNGYGNTIYF
TRBV6-2/TRBV6-3	TRBJ1-1	CASSYLGAEAFF
TRBV11-2	TRBJ2-5	CASSLRGGAWETQYF
TRBV5-6	TRBJ1-3	CASSFRGIPSGNTIYF
TRBV11-2	TRBJ2-7	CASSSARYPSYEQYF
TRBV7-2	TRBJ2-5	CASSLNRGAETQYF
TRBV24-1	TRBJ2-1	CATSETGWNEQFF
TRBV5-4	TRBJ2-4	CASSFGGSGNIQYF
TRBV5-1	TRBJ2-2	CASSTGGANTGELFF
TRBV27	TRBJ1-1	CASSTYSGTEAFF
TRBV19	TRBJ1-1	CASGQQDTEAFF
TRBV7-2	TRBJ2-2	CASSSYRGHTGELFF
TRBV19	TRBJ2-3	CASSPRVGTDTQYF
TRBV5-1	TRBJ1-6	CASSVVTGWNSPLHF
TRBV7-2	TRBJ2-5	CASSLWSGGETQYF
TRBV2	TRBJ2-5	CASTSGGVETQYF